Below, 25 T cell receptor beta chains from the same sample are listed, as sequenced in a study of blood T cells in healthy people across ages. PCR was performed a second time for 7 to 11 cycles using a sample-barcoded 5' primer and a J-beta primer mix. TCRdb fed the 5' RACE reads into MiXCR, producing one record per CDR3 protein. Of 650,000 to 950,000 distinct CDR3 sequences listed, approximately 48% are singletons. Sequences were obtained from blood. The receptors here all came from a man in his sixties in good health.

The chain carries TRBV6-5 and TRBJ1-1; perhaps TRBD1 as D (5 bases). Germline values: CDR1 MNHEY, CDR2 SVGAGI. V dropped 5 bases and J dropped 1 base, with 11 bases sitting between them. CDR3 size: 14 residues. The CDR3 loop reads CASSHLRENTEAFF. CDR3 DNA sequence: TGTGCCAGCAGTCACCTCAGGGAGAACACTGAAGCTTTCTTT.

The V and J genes are TRBV7-3 and TRBJ1-4; D is undetermined. Germline V CDR1 and CDR2: SGHTA, FQGTGA. V was trimmed by 3 bases and J by 6 bases, leaving 11 bases between them. The CDR3 spans 14 residues. As DNA, the CDR3 is TGTGCCAGCAGCTTCCGGGCGCCGGATGAAAAACTGTTTTTT. It yields the protein CASSFRAPDEKLFF.

The chain recombines TRBV7-9 with TRBJ2-1; 7 nucleotides match TRBD2. The DNA end favors TRBJ2-7, so the J call may be wrong. The CDR3 sequence is 14 residues long. Germline loops: CDR1 SEHNR, CDR2 FQNEAQ (reference sequence). CDR3 sequence: CASSSSGRHNEQYF. The CDR3 DNA reads as TGTGCCAGCAGCAGTAGCGGGCGGCACAATGAGCAGTACTTC.

V is TRBV20-1 and J is TRBJ2-7; TRBD2 aligns across 7 bases. V trimming: 4 bases; J trimming: 5 bases; junction bases outside the gene matches: 8. From germline, CDR1 is DFQATT and CDR2 SNEGSKA (reference sequence). This CDR3 has 13 residues. This CDR3 reads CSAKREGLNEQYF. The DNA of the CDR3 is TGCAGTGCTAAAAGGGAGGGTCTGAACGAGCAGTACTTC.

The chain links TRBV27 to TRBJ2-5; 7 nucleotides agree with TRBD1. The J call is doubtful: the DNA matches TRBJ2-7 better. Germline CDR1 MNHEY, CDR2 SMNVEV (reference sequence). This CDR3 contains 15 residues. The CDR3 bases are TGTGCCAGCAGTTTAAGTGGGACAGTGCTCTACGAGCAGTACTTC. As protein: CASSLSGTVLYEQYF.

In DNA, the CDR3 is TGTGCCAGCAGTCAGGGGACAGGGGGCGTGAACGGCTACACCTTC. Its translation: CASSQGTGGVNGYTF. The rearrangement links TRBV27 to TRBJ1-2; TRBD1 aligns across 12 bases. The CDR3 extends over 15 amino acids. The trim removed 5 bases at V and 8 bases at J, leaving 9 bases unmatched. Per the germline V gene, CDR1 is MNHEY and CDR2 is SMNVEV (reference sequence).

This clonotype appeared a few times. The V gene is TRBV5-1, the J gene TRBJ1-1; D is unresolved. With 4 bases removed from V and 6 bases from J, the gap between germline ends came to 13 bases. The CDR3 runs to 13 residues. Germline V gene data show CDR1 as SGHRS and CDR2 as YFSETQ. The CDR3 DNA is TGCGCCAGCAGCGATGGGTCGTCGGCTGAAGCTTTCTTT. As protein: CASSDGSSAEAFF.

The rearrangement joins TRBV20-1 to TRBJ1-5; 7 positions match TRBD1. The germline V gene encodes CDR1 DFQATT and CDR2 SNEGSKA (reference sequence). V was pared by 6 bases and J by 7 bases, with 6 bases of the junction left unmatched. This CDR3 region has 12 residues. The CDR3 coding sequence is TGCAGTGCCCAGACAGGGACACAGCCCCAGCATTTT. This gives the protein CSAQTGTQPQHF.

The J gene is TRBJ2-7, the V gene TRBV7-9, with 9 positions matching TRBD1. Germline V gene data show CDR1 as SEHNR and CDR2 as FQNEAQ (reference sequence). The CDR3 sequence is 12 residues long. The J segment lost 6 bases and the V segment lost 11 bases, leaving 8 bases of the junction unmatched. The CDR3 sequence: CAGRTGEGEQYF. CDR3 sequence (DNA): TGTGCCGGTAGGACAGGGGAGGGCGAGCAGTACTTC.

The sample holds a few counts of this clonotype. The rearrangement uses TRBV20-1 and TRBJ2-3; the match to TRBD2 covers 11 bases. This CDR3 is 16 amino acids long. V was pared by 5 bases and J by 5 bases, with 12 bases of the junction left unmatched. Looked up from germline, CDR1 is DFQATT and CDR2 is SNEGSKA (reference sequence). In DNA form, the CDR3 reads TGCAGTGCTGTAAAAGGAACCGGGACTAGCGGAGATACGCAGTATTTT. Its protein product is CSAVKGTGTSGDTQYF.

The J gene is TRBJ1-5, the V gene TRBV2, with a weak D call TRBD1 (5 bases). Germline CDR1 reads SNHLY; CDR2 reads FYNNEI. The CDR3 is 14 residues long. Trimming removed 6 bases from V and 6 bases from J, with 15 bases in between. In nucleotides, the CDR3 is TGTGCCAGCAGCCAGATCCAGGGAGGTCAGCCCCAGCATTTT. Encoded protein: CASSQIQGGQPQHF.

V and J are TRBV5-6 and TRBJ1-4; D gene ambiguous. Germline CDR1 and CDR2: SGHDT and YYEEEE. This CDR3 is 14 amino acids long. V lost 2 bases to trimming and J lost 5 bases, with 10 bases between them. CDR3 DNA sequence: TGTGCCAGCAGCTTTGTGGATCAAAATGAAAAACTGTTTTTT. It encodes CASSFVDQNEKLFF.

In its sample, this clonotype was seen a few times. The rearrangement uses TRBV20-1 and TRBJ2-1; no reliable D call. Trimming removed 1 base from V and 5 bases from J, with 12 bases in between. The CDR3 sequence is 14 residues long. Germline CDR1 is DFQATT and CDR2 is SNEGSKA (reference sequence). CDR3: CSARGWGLHNEQFF. As DNA, the CDR3 is TGCAGTGCTAGAGGGTGGGGTTTACACAATGAGCAGTTCTTC.

The V gene is TRBV13, the J gene TRBJ2-4, with D possibly TRBD2 on 6 matching bases. Trimming shortened V by 4 bases and J by 6 bases, and 13 bases separated the two germline ends. The CDR3 has 14 residues. Germline loops: CDR1 PRHDT, CDR2 FYEKMQ (reference sequence). The CDR3 here is CASSSRRDGNIQYF. Written as DNA, the CDR3 is TGTGCCAGCAGCTCCCGGAGGGATGGAAACATTCAGTACTTC.

The rearrangement links TRBV5-1 to TRBJ2-5; 9 bases agree with TRBD1. CDR3 size: 17 residues. Germline V gene data show CDR1 as SGHRS and CDR2 as YFSETQ. Losses at the gene ends were 6 bases for V and 7 bases for J; bases not matched to a gene: 19. Here the CDR3 reads CASNSGSDATGGRTQYF. For the CDR3, the DNA is TGCGCCAGCAACTCGGGAAGCGATGCGACAGGGGGTAGGACCCAGTACTTC.

The rearrangement links TRBV5-6 to TRBJ2-2; possible D gene TRBD1, 6 bases. The CDR3 totals 14 residues. Germline CDR1 reads SGHDT; CDR2 reads YYEEEE. V shed 6 bases and J shed 6 bases, with 15 bases lying between them. The CDR3 region is CASTAGESPGELFF. The CDR3 region has the DNA TGTGCCAGCACCGCAGGGGAGTCTCCCGGGGAGCTGTTTTTT.

This chain links TRBV20-1 with TRBJ2-3, with 12 bases that match TRBD1. This CDR3 has 15 residues. Unmatched junction bases numbered 5, after V lost 4 bases and J lost 3 bases. Germline V gene lookup returns CDR1 DFQATT and CDR2 SNEGSKA (reference sequence). The CDR3 DNA sequence: TGCAGTGCTACGGGGACAGGGGGCGGGACAGATACGCAGTATTTT. It specifies CSATGTGGGTDTQYF.

V is TRBV11-3 and J is TRBJ2-1; TRBD1 matches at 7 bases. Germline loops: CDR1 SGHNT, CDR2 YENEEA. The CDR3 is 18 amino acids. With V trimmed by 1 base and J by 1 base, 10 bases remained unmatched. The CDR3 reads CASSLGTGKGRSYNEQFF. For the CDR3, the DNA is TGTGCCAGCAGCTTAGGGACAGGCAAAGGGCGGTCCTACAATGAGCAGTTCTTC. The entire variable domain, with the rest obtained from reference TRBV11-3 and TRBJ2-1, is as follows: EAGVVQSPRYKIIEKKQPVAFWCNPISGHNTLYWYLQNLGQGPELLIRYENEEAVDDSQLPKDRFSAERLKGVDSTLKIQPAELGDSAVYLCASSLGTGKGRSYNEQFFGPGTRLTVL.

This chain connects TRBV20-1 to TRBJ2-4, with D possibly being TRBD1 (5 bases). The germline CDR1 and CDR2 sequences are DFQATT and SNEGSKA (reference sequence). V was trimmed by 1 base and J by 1 base, leaving 23 bases between them. The length of the CDR3 is 19 residues. CDR3 bases: TGCAGTGCTAGAGCCTCCTCGGCCAGGGTTTCTTTTGCCAAAAACATTCAGTACTTC. Translated: CSARASSARVSFAKNIQYF.

The J gene is TRBJ2-2, the V gene TRBV12-5; 10 bases match TRBD1. Germline V gives CDR1 LGHNT, CDR2 FRNRAP. J was trimmed by 2 bases and V by 6 bases; bases with no gene match: 9. The CDR3 runs to 17 residues. The CDR3 loop reads CASGKRGQGTNTGELFF. The CDR3 DNA sequence: TGTGCTAGTGGCAAAAGGGGACAGGGGACAAACACCGGGGAGCTGTTTTTT.

The chain recombines TRBV6-5 with TRBJ1-1; D is perhaps TRBD1 (6 bases). The CDR3 sequence is 16 residues long. Trimming stripped 0 bases from V and 4 bases from J, with 15 bases between. Germline V gives CDR1 MNHEY, CDR2 SVGAGI. CDR3 region: CASSYSTGGQGTEAFF. The CDR3 DNA sequence: TGTGCCAGCAGTTACTCGACCGGGGGGCAGGGCACTGAAGCTTTCTTT.

This clonotype was seen a handful of times. The chain uses TRBV6-5 and TRBJ2-3, with D possibly matching TRBD2 (6 bases). Germline V lookup: CDR1 MNHEY, CDR2 SVGAGI. The CDR3 sequence is 12 residues long. Trimming cost V 7 bases and J 4 bases, with 9 bases left between them. DNA of the CDR3: TGTGCCAGCACTTCTAGCGCAGATACGCAGTATTTT. Translated: CASTSSADTQYF.

There are a few counts of this clonotype. The V call is TRBV3-1, the J call TRBJ2-5; 7 bases align to TRBD1. With 1 base clipped from V and 4 bases from J, the junction kept 6 bases outside the gene matches. This CDR3 region has 15 residues. CDR1 and CDR2 (germline): LGHDT, YNNKEL (reference sequence). The CDR3 protein is CASSQGGGLGETQYF. In DNA, the CDR3 is TGTGCCAGCAGCCAAGGAGGGGGCCTCGGAGAGACCCAGTACTTC.

The CDR3 DNA is TGCGCCAGCAGCTTGGCCGGGACAGGGGGCAGTCAGCCCCAGCATTTT. This gives the protein CASSLAGTGGSQPQHF. The genes are TRBV5-1 and TRBJ1-5; 12 nucleotides agree with TRBD1. The CDR3 consists of 16 residues. Unmatched junction bases numbered 4, after V lost 0 bases and J lost 6 bases. CDR1 and CDR2 from the germline V gene are SGHRS and YFSETQ. The full variable domain, rest sourced from reference TRBV5-1 and TRBJ1-5, is KAGVTQTPRYLIKTRGQQVTLSCSPISGHRSVSWYQQTPGQGLQFLFEYFSETQRNKGNFPGRFSGRQFSNSRSEMNVSTLELGDSALYLCASSLAGTGGSQPQHFGDGTRLSIL.

The chain links TRBV18 to TRBJ2-4; a weak D match, TRBD1 (7 bases). Germline CDR1 is KGHSH and CDR2 is LQKENI. V lost 3 bases and J 0 bases, leaving 21 bases between the germline ends. The CDR3 spans 19 residues. CDR3 loop: CASSPQAAGTDLAKNIQYF. CDR3 nucleotides: TGTGCCAGCTCACCTCAGGCGGCGGGGACAGACTTAGCCAAAAACATTCAGTACTTC. Full variable domain (missing parts from reference TRBV18 and TRBJ2-4): NAGVMQNPRHLVRRRGQEARLRCSPMKGHSHVYWYRQLPEEGLKFMVYLQKENIIDESGMPKERFSAEFPKEGPSILRIQQVVRGDSAAYFCASSPQAAGTDLAKNIQYFGAGTRLSVL.